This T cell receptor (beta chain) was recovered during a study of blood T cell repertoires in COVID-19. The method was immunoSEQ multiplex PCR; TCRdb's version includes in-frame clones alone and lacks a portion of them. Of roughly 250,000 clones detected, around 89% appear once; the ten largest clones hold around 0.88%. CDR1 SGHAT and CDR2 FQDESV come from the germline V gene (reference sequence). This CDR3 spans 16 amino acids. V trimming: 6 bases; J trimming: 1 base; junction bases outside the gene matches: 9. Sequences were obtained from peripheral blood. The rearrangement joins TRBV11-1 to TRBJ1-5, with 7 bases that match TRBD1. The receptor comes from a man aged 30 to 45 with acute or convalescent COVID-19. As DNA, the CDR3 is TGTGCCAGCAGGGCACAGGGGCAGGGGAGCAATCAGCCCCAGCATTTT. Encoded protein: CASRAQGQGSNQPQHF.